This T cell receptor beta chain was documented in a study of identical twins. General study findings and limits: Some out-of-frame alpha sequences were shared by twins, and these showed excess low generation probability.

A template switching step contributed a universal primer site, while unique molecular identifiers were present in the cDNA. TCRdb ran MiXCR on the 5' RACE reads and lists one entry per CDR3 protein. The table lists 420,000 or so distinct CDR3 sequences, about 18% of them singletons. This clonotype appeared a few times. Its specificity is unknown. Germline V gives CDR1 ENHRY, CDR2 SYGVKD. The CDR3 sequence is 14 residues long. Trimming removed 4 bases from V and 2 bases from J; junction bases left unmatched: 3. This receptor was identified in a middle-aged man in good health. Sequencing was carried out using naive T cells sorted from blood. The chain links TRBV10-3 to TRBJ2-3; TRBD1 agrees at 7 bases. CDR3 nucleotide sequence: TGTGCCATCAGTGGACAGGGATTCACAGATACGCAGTATTTT. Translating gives CAISGQGFTDTQYF.